The rows below give T cell receptor beta chains drawn from one sample of a study of T cell repertoires in aging, cancer and after chemotherapy. Using its own MiXCR run on the multiplex PCR reads, TCRdb lists one record per CDR3 protein. The sample yields about 5,000 distinct CDR3 sequences, 44% seen once. The sample consisted of blood. These receptors were obtained from a human donor with a blood cancer. Each CDR3 is given without its conserved first and last residue.

v_call	j_call	cdr3_aa
TRBV29-1	TRBJ2-5	SVKGGTTVETQY
TRBV5-1	TRBJ2-3	ASSLGGGGYADTQY
TRBV7-2	TRBJ1-6	ASSITKGLGSPLH
TRBV7-9	TRBJ2-4	ASRPRDRGLDIQY
TRBV6-1	TRBJ2-1	ASSADRIEQF
TRBV20-1	TRBJ2-1	SATPLGGLYNEQF
TRBV20-1	TRBJ2-1	SAWTGGIEQF
TRBV29-1	TRBJ2-5	SVIQGLVETQY
TRBV7-2	TRBJ1-4	ASSLMGEGNEKLF
TRBV6-5	TRBJ2-7	ASSQTGTSGNEQY
TRBV20-1	TRBJ2-3	SAEGTSGTDTQY
TRBV10-3	TRBJ1-6	AISGQGGRNSPLH
TRBV7-9	TRBJ2-3	ASSSNTDTQY
TRBV19	TRBJ2-1	ASSIEGSGLGFNEQF
TRBV12-3/TRBV12-4	TRBJ2-2	ASSLAGGGDGELF
TRBV6-2/TRBV6-3	TRBJ1-2	ASRTGTLYGYT
TRBV19	TRBJ1-2	ASSPPKPNGYT
TRBV30	TRBJ2-5	AWSQGGEETQY
TRBV6-5	TRBJ2-3	ASSDSQRDTDTQY
TRBV29-1	TRBJ1-1	SVDRSMVAF
TRBV19	TRBJ2-7	ASSTSQAAYEQY
TRBV19	TRBJ2-2	ASRTSGTGVTGELF
TRBV6-2/TRBV6-3	TRBJ2-3	ASSWKGRRGTDTQY
TRBV6-2/TRBV6-3	TRBJ2-2	ASSYGLAGTGELF
TRBV27	TRBJ1-6	ASSFTGADSPLH
TRBV6-1	TRBJ2-3	ASSHLGRSTDTQY
TRBV5-1	TRBJ2-1	ASSLDFMGGEQF
TRBV12-3/TRBV12-4	TRBJ2-1	ASSFVLAGEQF
TRBV5-6	TRBJ1-2	ASTSPYRADYGYT
TRBV15	TRBJ1-2	ATSVAGTYGYT
TRBV7-2	TRBJ1-3	ASRPRGASGNTIY
TRBV7-2	TRBJ2-5	ASSLVGQGQETQY
TRBV19	TRBJ1-2	ASSLSGTGGWGYT
TRBV5-6	TRBJ2-3	ASSLAGPSTDTQY
TRBV7-2	TRBJ2-1	ASSSNGRYNEQF
TRBV6-5	TRBJ1-4	ASRDRRLSEKLF
TRBV6-5	TRBJ2-7	ASSPFGGSYEQY
TRBV6-1	TRBJ1-5	ASSRGTQGQPQH
TRBV12-3/TRBV12-4	TRBJ1-6	ASTLRRDSPLH
TRBV5-4	TRBJ1-1	ASSLVGVETEAF
TRBV28	TRBJ2-7	ASSIPTGGRDEQY
TRBV6-6	TRBJ1-5	ASSQTGSNQPQH
TRBV6-2/TRBV6-3	TRBJ2-6	ASSYSSGANVLT
TRBV27	TRBJ2-3	ASSLSSGRPQY
TRBV5-1	TRBJ1-5	ASSTGQGDQPQH
TRBV5-4	TRBJ1-2	ASSLAVGQNYGYT
TRBV27	TRBJ2-5	ASSHRGGETQY
TRBV15	TRBJ2-3	ATSREVISTDTQY
TRBV6-2/TRBV6-3	TRBJ2-3	ASSSHREFIRDTQY
TRBV18	TRBJ1-3	ASSPRRTGLDTIY
TRBV20-1	TRBJ1-5	SARGLRGSNQPQH